Listed here is a single T cell receptor beta chain. The antigen is not known. The sample is drawn from a study of beta chain features in type 1 diabetes. Study-level points and caveats: Type 1 diabetes patients showed a moderate but significant shortening of TCRB CDR3s in all four CD4+ subsets. The similarity of naive, central memory and Treg TCRB repertoires appeared greater among patients than among healthy donors. Fewer insertions but more deletions were seen at VDJ junctions in type 1 diabetes patients.

Researchers reported sorting CD4+ naive, central memory, regulatory and stem cell-like memory cells via CD45RO/CCR7/CD25/CD127/CD95/CD27. J lost 8 bases, V lost 7 bases, and 6 bases had no gene match. Germline CDR1 is PRHDT and CDR2 is FYEKMQ (reference sequence). The CDR3 has 15 amino acids. Expressed TCRB transcripts were sequenced because the entire RNA isolate underwent reverse transcription. Roughly 3.57 million reads on average were seen across naive, central memory and regulatory T cell samples. Clones were read by immunoSEQ multiplex PCR, and TCRdb kept only the in-frame ones, dropping some. The sample lists hundreds of thousands of clones; around 15% were seen once.

The chain recombines TRBV13 with TRBJ1-6, with TRBD1 matching 12 bases. The specimen sequenced was naive CD4+ T cells from blood. The sequence came from a man aged 18 to 30 with type 1 diabetes. This CDR3 reads CASTSGTGGDSPLHF. The CDR3 nucleotides are TGTGCCAGCACCTCTGGGACAGGGGGCGATTCACCCCTCCACTTT. Based on the CDR3 plus reference TRBV13 and TRBJ1-6, the full variable domain is AAGVIQSPRHLIKEKRETATLKCYPIPRHDTVYWYQQGPGQDPQFLISFYEKMQSDKGSIPDRFSAQQFSDYHSELNMSSLELGDSALYFCASTSGTGGDSPLHFGNGTRLTVT.